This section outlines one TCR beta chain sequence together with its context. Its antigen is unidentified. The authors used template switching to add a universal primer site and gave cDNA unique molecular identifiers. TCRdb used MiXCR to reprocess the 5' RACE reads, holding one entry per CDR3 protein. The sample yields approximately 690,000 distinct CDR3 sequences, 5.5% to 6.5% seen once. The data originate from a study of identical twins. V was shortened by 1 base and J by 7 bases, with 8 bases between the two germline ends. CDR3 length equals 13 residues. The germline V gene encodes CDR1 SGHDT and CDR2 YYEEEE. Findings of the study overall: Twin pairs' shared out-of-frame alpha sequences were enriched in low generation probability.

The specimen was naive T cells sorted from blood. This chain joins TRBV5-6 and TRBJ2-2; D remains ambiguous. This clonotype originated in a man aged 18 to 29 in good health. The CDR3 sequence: CASSLPGFGELFF. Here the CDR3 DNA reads TGTGCCAGCAGCTTGCCTGGGTTCGGGGAGCTGTTTTTT.